The sequence of this TCR beta chain was determined in a study of CD8 T cells in Susac syndrome. The CDR3 length is 16 residues. Germline V lookup: CDR1 MNHNS, CDR2 SASEGT. With 6 bases clipped from V and 3 bases from J, the junction kept 7 bases outside the gene matches. Study conclusions and caveats: As the study acknowledged, the number of individuals who were part of its TCR sequencing and HLA analysis was relatively small.

As concerns this clonotype: The target antigen is unknown.

Random hexamers were used to reverse transcribe the RNA input (roughly 0.5 to 1 ug). TCR beta CDR3 was amplified by immunoSEQ covering 54 Vbeta and 13 Jbeta. One entry per CDR3 protein, called by TCRdb with MiXCR from the immunoSEQ multiplex PCR reads. The sample records roughly 300,000 distinct CDR3 sequences, 85% being singletons. The V and J genes are TRBV6-1 and TRBJ1-4; 10 bases are shared with TRBD1. Specimen: CD8+ T cells from PBMCs. This TCR came from a human donor with multiple sclerosis. This CDR3 is CASSADRGESNEKLFF. Here the CDR3 DNA reads TGTGCCAGCAGCGCGGACAGGGGGGAATCTAATGAAAAACTGTTTTTT.